This T cell receptor (beta chain) originates from a study of brain T cells in children with intractable seizures (dated by TCRdb to about 2021). A note on the overall study: A NanoString immunology panel was first used to screen resected brain tissue from about 53 pediatric epilepsy surgery cases for immune gene transcripts. About 65% of the 12 selected surgery cases also had pre-surgery blood sequenced, which left four cases with brain tissue only. The paper's findings and limits, for the study overall: Viral specificity was inferred solely from CDR3 sequence similarity, and the HCMV serostatus of the patients was not known. Because sequencing depth was different between pre-surgery and post-surgery blood, clones absent from the pre-surgery sample may reflect undersampling.

The immunoSEQ assay was used to generate TCR beta chain sequences from genomic DNA. As for how the authors treated the data: CDR3 sequences that did not begin with the conserved framework cysteine at position 104 were removed manually. To get clonality, the normalized Shannon's Diversity Index was subtracted from one, giving values from 0 (maximal diversity) to 1 (oligoclonal). Chi-squared comparison-of-proportions tests assessed whether the same CDR3 differed in frequency between samples, such as brain versus blood. Public clonotypes were found through immuneACCESS searches, while the VDJdb browser was used to judge similarity to known antiviral clonotypes. Sourced from immuneACCESS, this table was stored by TCRdb with only in-frame sequences that have V and J called. A share of the clones is absent; for the studies checked, an unresolved V gene accounts for under half, and the remainder has no known explanation. V, J and clone size are those of that table, while D and trimming were read from the DNA. The table for this sample lists hundreds of thousands of clones; about 94% of them were counted only once. The biggest ten clones account for around 6% of the sample.

As concerns this clone: The clone's antigen remains unknown. No base quality values were provided; no much bigger clone lies one nucleotide off.

V is cut back by 3 bases and J by 6 bases, with 0 bases in the junction unmatched. Reading from cysteine to phenylalanine, the CDR3 counts 12 amino acids. Just CDR3 DNA is preserved here, 36 bases in frame from base 1. CDR1 and CDR2 are read off the germline V gene as SGHRS and YFSETQ. The meaning of the sample's time point label: blood from clinic visit 5 months post-surgery; TSC patient then seizure free. Surgery cases with the highest brain T cell transcript signatures were selected for TCR beta chain sequencing of brain tissue and, where available, blood. Before surgery, the patients had been given at least one anti-epileptic drug. The TCR-sequenced patients were children whose drug-resistant epilepsy was caused by tuberous sclerosis complex, focal cortical dysplasia, Rasmussen encephalitis or hemimegalencephaly. The Monarch genomic DNA purification kit was used to extract bulk genomic DNA from unsorted brain tissue and from whole blood.

The chain was built from TRBV5-1 and TRBJ2-3; 8 of the junction bases match TRBD1. The input for sequencing was peripheral blood, taken roughly 5 months after surgery. The source is a boy in the first two years of life with tuberous sclerosis and intractable seizures. Here the CDR3 is given as CASSWTGDTQYF. The nucleotide sequence is given as TGCGCCAGCAGCTGGACAGGGGATACGCAGTATTTT. Reference TRBV5-1 and TRBJ2-3 proteins supply the regions before and after the CDR3; the full variable domain is: KAGVTQTPRYLIKTRGQQVTLSCSPISGHRSVSWYQQTPGQGLQFLFEYFSETQRNKGNFPGRFSGRQFSNSRSEMNVSTLELGDSALYLCASSWTGDTQYFGPGTRLTVL.